This is a list of T cell receptor beta chains from one sample in a study of blood T cell repertoires in COVID-19. Measured with immunoSEQ multiplex PCR; TCRdb has only the in-frame clones, and not every one. Here the sample spans about 210,000 clones, around 89% being singletons. The sample comprised PBMCs or T cells enriched from blood (not recorded which). These receptor sequences come from a middle-aged woman with acute COVID-19. The CDR3 runs from the conserved cysteine through the conserved F or W. A D gene is named only where the DNA matches it firmly. Not every row has a clone size; where given, it reads once, few, many or a size class.

cdr3_aa,cdr3_nt,j_call,d_call,cdr3_length,v_call,clone_size
CASSEPDRLALRAYNEQFF,TGTGCCAGCAGTGAACCGGATCGACTAGCTCTTAGGGCATACAATGAGCAGTTCTTC,TRBJ2-1,TRBD2,19,TRBV6-1,NA
CASSRIRTGGTGELFF,TGTGCCAGCAGCCGCATACGGACAGGGGGAACCGGGGAGCTGTTTTTT,TRBJ2-2,TRBD1,16,TRBV5-4,few
CASSLSESPQSPLHF,TGCGCCAGCAGCTTGTCGGAGTCCCCGCAATCACCCCTCCACTTT,TRBJ1-6,NA,15,TRBV5-1,NA
CATSPRTGMAYGYTF,TGTGCCACCAGCCCCCGGACAGGGATGGCCTATGGCTACACCTTC,TRBJ1-2,TRBD1,15,TRBV15,NA
CASSLDRGKRNQPQHF,TGTGCCAGCAGCCTAGACAGGGGAAAACGCAATCAGCCCCAGCATTTT,TRBJ1-5,TRBD1,16,TRBV5-8,NA
CASSLGTGPEGTQYF,TGTGCCAGCAGCTTGGGGACAGGGCCGGAGGGGACCCAGTACTTC,TRBJ2-5,TRBD1,15,TRBV5-4,NA
CASSGTSSYNEQFF,TGTGCCAGTAGTGGGACAAGCTCCTACAATGAGCAGTTCTTC,TRBJ2-1,NA,14,TRBV19,NA
CASSLEGANTEAFF,TGTGCCAGCAGCTTAGAGGGGGCCAACACTGAAGCTTTCTTT,TRBJ1-1,TRBD1,14,TRBV5-4,NA
CASSRAEGSGNTIYF,TGTGCCAGCAGTCGCGCCGAGGGCTCTGGAAACACCATATATTTT,TRBJ1-3,NA,15,TRBV2,NA
CASRRSGSSYNEQFF,TGTGCCAGCAGGCGGAGCGGGAGTTCCTACAATGAGCAGTTCTTC,TRBJ2-1,TRBD2,15,TRBV7-9,once
CASRDPGGSYTF,TGTGCCAGCAGGGACCCGGGGGGAAGCTACACCTTC,TRBJ1-2,NA,12,TRBV6-5,NA
CASRGAGGNTGELFF,TGTGCCAGCAGGGGTGCCGGGGGAAACACCGGGGAGCTGTTTTTT,TRBJ2-2,NA,15,TRBV28,NA
CATDRGRSINQPQHF,TGTGCCACCGACAGGGGGCGATCAATCAATCAGCCCCAGCATTTT,TRBJ1-5,NA,15,TRBV21-1,NA
CASSPRASQGGYEQYF,TGTGCCAGCTCACCACGGGCGTCACAGGGGGGATACGAGCAGTACTTC,TRBJ2-7,TRBD1,16,TRBV18,once
CASRLGTTDGHTIYF,TGTGCCAGCAGGCTAGGGACAACTGATGGCCACACCATATATTTT,TRBJ1-3,NA,15,TRBV7-8,NA
CASRGRGDDTQYF,TGTGCCAGCAGGGGACGGGGGGACGATACGCAGTATTTT,TRBJ2-3,TRBD2,13,TRBV6-5,NA
CASRSLAVGGNTEAFF,TGTGCCAGCAGGTCCTTGGCAGTCGGGGGAAACACTGAAGCTTTCTTT,TRBJ1-1,NA,16,TRBV27,NA
CASSPLTSGGPLGGELFF,TGTGCCAGCAGTCCCCTGACTAGCGGGGGTCCTCTGGGCGGGGAGCTGTTTTTT,TRBJ2-2,TRBD2,18,TRBV6-6,once
CASSYGDRVNTEAFF,TGTGCCAGCAGTTATGGGGACAGGGTGAACACTGAAGCTTTCTTT,TRBJ1-1,TRBD1,15,TRBV6-2/TRBV6-3,NA
CASSPQGSTEAFF,TGCGCCAGCAGCCCACAGGGATCCACTGAAGCTTTCTTT,TRBJ1-1,NA,13,TRBV5-1,NA
CAISQGPSADGYTF,TGTGCCATCAGCCAGGGGCCAAGCGCAGATGGCTACACCTTC,TRBJ1-2,NA,14,TRBV10-3,NA
CASGRGGSYEQYF,TGTGCCAGCGGCCGAGGGGGCTCCTACGAGCAGTACTTC,TRBJ2-7,NA,13,TRBV25-1,NA
CASSRGGGYNEQFF,TGCGCCAGCTCACGAGGGGGGGGATACAATGAGCAGTTCTTC,TRBJ2-1,NA,14,TRBV4-3,once
CSASPPPGGYGYTF,TGCAGTGCTAGTCCTCCCCCGGGGGGCTATGGCTACACCTTC,TRBJ1-2,NA,14,TRBV20-1,NA
CASTSGGSLNTQYF,TGTGCCAGCACCTCAGGGGGATCTCTAAATACGCAGTATTTT,TRBJ2-3,TRBD1,14,TRBV28,NA
CASSQPPGHNNSPLHF,TGTGCCAGCAGCCAACCGCCGGGACACAATAATTCACCCCTCCACTTT,TRBJ1-6,NA,16,TRBV3-1/TRBV3-2,once
CASSKGTERGKTQYF,TGTGCCAGCAGCAAAGGGACAGAGAGGGGTAAGACCCAGTACTTC,TRBJ2-5,NA,15,TRBV21-1,few
CASSSQGGLGEQFF,TGTGCCAGTAGCTCCCAGGGAGGGCTAGGTGAGCAGTTCTTC,TRBJ2-1,TRBD2,14,TRBV19,NA
CASSFGGRETQYF,TGTGCCAGCAGCTTCGGCGGGAGAGAGACCCAGTACTTC,TRBJ2-5,TRBD2,13,TRBV7-2,NA
CASSLASGYNEQFF,TGCGCCAGCAGCTTGGCCAGTGGCTACAATGAGCAGTTCTTC,TRBJ2-1,NA,14,TRBV5-1,NA
CASSQATGDYYGYTF,TGCGCCAGCAGCCAGGCGACGGGAGATTACTATGGCTACACCTTC,TRBJ1-2,NA,15,TRBV4-1,NA
CSASGTAAGGGKNQPQHF,TGCAGTGCTAGTGGGACCGCGGCGGGAGGGGGCAAAAATCAGCCCCAGCATTTT,TRBJ1-5,TRBD1,18,TRBV20-1,NA
CASSKVPGYNDYGYTF,TGTGCCAGCAGCAAAGTCCCAGGGTACAATGACTATGGCTACACCTTC,TRBJ1-2,NA,16,TRBV21-1,NA
CASSLAGTYNEQFF,TGTGCCAGCAGCCTAGCGGGAACATACAATGAGCAGTTCTTC,TRBJ2-1,TRBD2,14,TRBV9,NA
CASSPFAASTDTQYF,TGTGCCAGCAGCCCTTTCGCGGCTAGCACAGATACGCAGTATTTT,TRBJ2-3,NA,15,TRBV11-3,NA